This T cell receptor beta chain was profiled in a study of blood T cell repertoires in COVID-19. Across the study: The study drew acute and convalescent COVID-19 samples from the United States, Italy and Spain. PBMCs, B-cell-depleted T cells, or T cells provided the cDNA or gDNA that made up the material.

CDR3 length: 13 residues. Trimming cost V 11 bases and J 3 bases, with 16 bases left between them. CDR1 ENHRY and CDR2 SYGVKD come from the germline V gene. This clone appeared once. The assay was immunoSEQ multiplex PCR, and TCRdb's table has in-frame clones only and misses some. The table has about 120,000 clones, about 74% seen once; the top ten hold approximately 5.6%. V is TRBV10-3 and J is TRBJ1-1, with unresolved D. The sample comprised peripheral blood. This clonotype was obtained from a man between 65 and 85 years old with acute or convalescent COVID-19. This chain's CDR3 is CACSGSRYTEAFF. CDR3 nucleotide sequence: TGTGCCTGTAGCGGGAGTCGGTACACTGAAGCTTTCTTT.